This T cell receptor beta chain was captured in a study of T cell clonality in common variable immunodeficiency. This clone appeared many times. Antigen: not known. From the germline J gene comes the end of the CDR3, since the read stops 3 residues before it. Study-level results: Shared TCRbeta clones were fewer between CVID subjects than controls. CVID subjects showed higher TCRbeta clonality than healthy controls. Links between repertoire features and CVID complications were heterogeneity-limited.

Both groups were predominantly of Caucasian heritage. The germline V gene has CDR1 SGHTA and CDR2 FQGNSA. V shed 1 base and J shed 6 bases, with 11 bases lying between them. This CDR3 has 14 amino acids. Using immunoSEQ multiplex PCR, the repertoire was profiled, and TCRdb retains in-frame clones only, with some absent. The repertoire has tens of thousands of clones, none seen only once; the ten largest take roughly 3%. The clonotype originates from a person aged 18-69 years in good health. This chain connects TRBV7-2 to TRBJ2-3; no reliable D call. Sequencing used peripheral blood mononuclear cells. The CDR3 DNA, read in part, is TGTGCCAGCAGCTTAGGCGCTGGTCGGGATACG. It encodes CASSLGAGRDT. The CDR3 in full is CASSLGAGRDTQYF.